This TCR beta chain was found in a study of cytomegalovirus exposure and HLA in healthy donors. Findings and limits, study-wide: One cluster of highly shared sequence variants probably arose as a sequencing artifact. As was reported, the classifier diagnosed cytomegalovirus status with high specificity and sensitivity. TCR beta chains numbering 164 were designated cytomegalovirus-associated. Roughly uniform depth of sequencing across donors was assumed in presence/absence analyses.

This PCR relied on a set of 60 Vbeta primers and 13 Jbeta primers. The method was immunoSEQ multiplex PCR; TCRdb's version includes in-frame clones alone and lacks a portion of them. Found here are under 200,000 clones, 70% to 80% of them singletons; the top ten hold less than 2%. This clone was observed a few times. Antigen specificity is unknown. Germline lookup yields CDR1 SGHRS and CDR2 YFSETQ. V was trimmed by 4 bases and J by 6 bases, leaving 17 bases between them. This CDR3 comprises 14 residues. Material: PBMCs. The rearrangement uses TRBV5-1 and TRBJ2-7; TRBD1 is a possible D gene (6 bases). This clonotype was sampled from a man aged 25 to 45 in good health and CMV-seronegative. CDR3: CASSPNLQGSEQYF. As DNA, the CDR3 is TGCGCCAGCAGCCCTAACTTACAGGGCTCCGAGCAGTACTTC. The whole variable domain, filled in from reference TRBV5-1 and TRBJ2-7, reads KAGVTQTPRYLIKTRGQQVTLSCSPISGHRSVSWYQQTPGQGLQFLFEYFSETQRNKGNFPGRFSGRQFSNSRSEMNVSTLELGDSALYLCASSPNLQGSEQYFGPGTRLTVT.